This T cell receptor (beta chain) is from a study of blood T cell repertoires in COVID-19. Per the authors' pipeline: Reference gene primer amplification gave nucleated cell count estimates. Here immunoSEQ multiplex PCR was the method, and the copy in TCRdb shows in-frame clones only, minus some. V, J and clone size reflect that table, while D and trimming were determined from the DNA. The sample carries approximately 450,000 clones, 87% recorded once. The source is a woman aged 18-29 years with acute COVID-19. Sequenced sample: PBMCs or T cells enriched from blood (not recorded which).

The CDR3 DNA reads as TGTGCCAGTAGTTCAGGGGGAAGGAACACTGAAGCTTTCTTT. It is translated as CASSSGGRNTEAFF. The chain joins TRBV19 to TRBJ1-1; 7 nucleotides agree with TRBD1. Germline CDR1 and CDR2: LNHDA and SQIVND (reference sequence). The CDR3 has 14 amino acids. The trim removed 5 bases at V and 1 base at J, leaving 4 bases unmatched.